This TCR beta chain was obtained from a study of blood T cells in healthy people across ages. The study, taken as a whole, reports: The authors considered diversity estimates from one million T cells to be underestimates.

Germline V gene sequence: CDR1 SGHAT, CDR2 FQDESV (reference sequence). V lost 1 base to trimming and J lost 10 bases, with 11 bases between them. This CDR3 spans 13 amino acids. This clonotype was seen a single time. Its antigen is not known. The second PCR ran about 6 to 11 cycles with a sample-barcoded 5' primer and J-beta primers. TCRdb re-derived calls from the 5' RACE reads in MiXCR, one entry per CDR3 protein. The sample has around 1,000,000 distinct CDR3 sequences, around 25% seen once; the top ten hold about 0.69%. The sample also formed part of further work on T cells of mothers and their children.

The sequence derives from a girl aged 2 to 9 in good health. The material sequenced was blood. V is TRBV11-1 and J is TRBJ2-1; D is uncertain. CDR3 in DNA: TGTGCCAGCAGCTTAGGGTATAGCTCGGAGCAGTTCTTC. Protein: CASSLGYSSEQFF.